This T cell receptor beta chain was sequenced during a study of preoperative IRX-2 immunotherapy in early breast cancer. This CDR3 is 14 amino acids long. Germline assignment: CDR1 MNHNY and CDR2 SVGAGI (reference sequence). Trimming stripped 2 bases from V and 6 bases from J, with 11 bases between. As for treatment: preoperative locoregional IRX-2 cytokine immunotherapy. Samples came from a phase Ib trial of preoperative locoregional IRX-2 cytokine immunotherapy. Clones were sequenced by immunoSEQ multiplex PCR, and TCRdb holds only the in-frame ones, with some missing. Of some 59,000 clones in the sample, roughly 94% were seen once.

This chain links TRBV6-6 with TRBJ1-5; D possibly corresponds to TRBD1 (5 bases). This sample was gathered from a patient treated with IRX-2 immunotherapy. The TCR originated in a human donor with breast cancer. CDR3 amino acids: CASSYQGGSQPQHF. In DNA, the CDR3 is TGTGCCAGCAGTTACCAGGGAGGGAGTCAGCCCCAGCATTTT.